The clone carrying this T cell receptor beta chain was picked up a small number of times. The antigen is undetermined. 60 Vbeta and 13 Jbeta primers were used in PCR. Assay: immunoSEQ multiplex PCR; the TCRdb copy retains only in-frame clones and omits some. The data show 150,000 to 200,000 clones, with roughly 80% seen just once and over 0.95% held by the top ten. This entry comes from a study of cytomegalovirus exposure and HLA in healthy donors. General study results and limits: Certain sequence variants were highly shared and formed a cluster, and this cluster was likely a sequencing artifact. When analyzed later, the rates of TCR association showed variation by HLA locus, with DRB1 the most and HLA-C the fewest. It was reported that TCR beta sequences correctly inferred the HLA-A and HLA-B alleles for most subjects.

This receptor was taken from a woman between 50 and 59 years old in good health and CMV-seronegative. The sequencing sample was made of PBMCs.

CDR3 DNA sequence: TGTGCCAGCAGCAAAACTAGCGGGAGTTACAATGAGCAGTTCTTC. The encoded protein is CASSKTSGSYNEQFF. The genes are TRBV7-6 and TRBJ2-1, with 11 bases lining up with TRBD2. This CDR3 contains 15 residues. Germline assignment: CDR1 SGHVS and CDR2 FNYEAQ. V was pared by 5 bases and J by 4 bases, with 4 bases of the junction left unmatched.